The TCR beta chain under discussion was sequenced for a study of blood T cell repertoires in COVID-19. Across the whole study: Donors in the United States, Italy and Spain gave samples during acute or convalescent COVID-19. The analysed material was cDNA or gDNA that came from T cells, B-cell-depleted T cells, or PBMCs.

This clone was recorded once. In the source study's methods: By means of reference gene primer amplification, nucleated cell counts were estimated. Data came from immunoSEQ multiplex PCR; TCRdb stores just in-frame clones and leaves some out. That table supplies the V and J calls and clone size; D and trimming were determined from the DNA. The data show about 150,000 clones, with roughly nine tenths seen just once and 0.55% held by the top ten. This sequence was found in a man aged 50 to 60 with acute or convalescent COVID-19. The sample consisted of peripheral blood.

CDR3 protein: CANSPGQGDNSNQPQHF. The CDR3 bases are TGTGCCAATAGCCCGGGACAGGGGGACAATAGCAATCAGCCCCAGCATTTT. V and J are TRBV19 and TRBJ1-5, with 11 bases lining up with TRBD1. This CDR3 is built from 17 residues. Unmatched junction bases numbered 11, after V lost 10 bases and J lost 0 bases. Germline assignment: CDR1 LNHDA and CDR2 SQIVND (reference sequence).